Following are 11 T cell receptor beta chains from one sample sequenced in a study of blood T cells in healthy people across ages. The authors ran a second PCR of about 7 to 11 cycles using a sample-barcoded 5' primer and a J-beta primer mix. One entry per CDR3 protein results from TCRdb running MiXCR on the 5' RACE reads. The table includes about 800,000 distinct CDR3 sequences, roughly 60% detected once. Sequenced material: blood. These receptors originate from a man aged 25 to 40 in good health.

V is TRBV6-1 and J is TRBJ1-3; tentative D call: TRBD1 (5 bases). From germline, CDR1 is MNHNS and CDR2 SASEGT. The V end was cut by 1 base, the J end by 3 bases, with 7 bases between. The CDR3 runs to 14 residues. The DNA for the CDR3 is TGTGCCAGCAGTGAAGGGGACGGTGGAAACACCATATATTTT. Its translation: CASSEGDGGNTIYF.

This sequence joins TRBV6-5 and TRBJ2-5, with D possibly being TRBD1 or TRBD2 (5 bases each). Gene TRBJ2-7 matches the end of the DNA better, so the J call may be wrong. CDR1 and CDR2 from the germline V gene are MNHEY and SVGAGI. The CDR3 extends over 13 amino acids. The CDR3 nucleotides are TGTGCCAGCAGTGACGGCCTGGGGGACGAGCAGTACTTC. As protein: CASSDGLGDEQYF.

The V and J genes are TRBV3-1 and TRBJ1-2; D gene unclear. CDR1 is LGHDT and CDR2 is YNNKEL in the germline V gene (reference sequence). CDR3 size: 12 residues. Deletions cut 1 base from V and 7 bases from J, with 7 bases between. In nucleotides, the CDR3 is TGTGCCAGCAGCCAAGTCTGGTTTGGCTACACCTTC. Amino acids: CASSQVWFGYTF.

The table lists this clonotype with a few counts. The chain employs TRBV25-1 and TRBJ2-7; 8 bases align to TRBD1. This CDR3 is built from 11 residues. V shed 3 bases and J 9 bases; nucleotides not matched to a gene: 1. Germline V gene sequence: CDR1 MGHDK, CDR2 SYGVNS. The CDR3 protein is CASSDGQGQYF. DNA of the CDR3: TGTGCCAGCAGTGACGGACAGGGGCAGTACTTC.

The V gene is TRBV9, the J gene TRBJ2-5, with D perhaps matching TRBD2 (6 bases). V was clipped by 1 base and J by 7 bases, with 17 bases between them. Germline CDR1 reads SGDLS; CDR2 reads YYNGEE. This CDR3 comprises 15 residues. For the CDR3, the DNA is TGTGCCAGCAGCGTAACAGGAGGGTTGGGTAGGACCCAGTACTTC. This codes for CASSVTGGLGRTQYF.

V usage is TRBV27 and J usage is TRBJ2-3; D unclear. The CDR3 runs 16 residues. Per germline, CDR1 MNHEY and CDR2 SMNVEV (reference sequence). Trimming took off 1 base at V and 1 base at J, with 12 bases between the two ends. CDR3 nucleotides: TGTGCCAGCAGTTTATATTACAGATTCGGCACAGATACGCAGTATTTT. Translated: CASSLYYRFGTDTQYF.

The V call is TRBV6-1, the J call TRBJ2-2; D is perhaps TRBD2 (7 bases). V was cut by 5 bases and J by 1 base, with 11 bases left in between. Germline values: CDR1 MNHNS, CDR2 SASEGT. The CDR3 length is 15 residues. The CDR3: CASSFGGLNTGELFF. In nucleotides, the CDR3 is TGTGCCAGCAGTTTCGGGGGGCTGAACACCGGGGAGCTGTTTTTT.

V gene TRBV20-1 combines with J gene TRBJ2-7; TRBD2 agrees at 10 bases. The CDR3 spans 17 residues. V lost 2 bases and J lost 1; bases outside the gene matches: 11. CDR1 is DFQATT and CDR2 is SNEGSKA in the germline V gene (reference sequence). CDR3 coding DNA: TGCAGTGCTAGATTTTTTAGCGGGAGGACTAGATCCTACGAGCAGTACTTC. This codes for CSARFFSGRTRSYEQYF.

This rearrangement joins TRBV12-3 or TRBV12-4 to TRBJ2-2; D gene unclear. Trimming cost V 5 bases and J 7 bases, with 23 bases left between them. The CDR3 loop spans 17 amino acids. CDR3 coding DNA: TGTGCCAGCAGTCTCGTGGTCGGCGTCAGGAAGGGCGGGGAGCTGTTTTTT. Residues: CASSLVVGVRKGGELFF.

This clonotype has more than one count but fewer than ten. This sequence joins TRBV2 and TRBJ2-1; D remains unclear. The germline V gene encodes CDR1 SNHLY and CDR2 FYNNEI. Trimming removed 3 bases from V and 7 bases from J, with 7 bases in between. The CDR3 runs to 12 residues. The CDR3 nucleotides read TGTGCCAGCAGTGAGCAGTGGAATGAGCAGTTCTTC. It encodes CASSEQWNEQFF.

Comment on this clonotype: Relative to the germline gene, one junction end is altered; a read error may explain this. The chain has TRBV20-1 and TRBJ2-1; 15 bases match TRBD2. CDR3 size: 15 residues. Germline CDR1 and CDR2: DFQATT and SNEGSKA (reference sequence). CDR3: CSAGTSGGPYNGQFF. The CDR3 DNA is TGCAGTGCGGGGACTAGCGGGGGGCCCTACAATGGGCAGTTCTTC.